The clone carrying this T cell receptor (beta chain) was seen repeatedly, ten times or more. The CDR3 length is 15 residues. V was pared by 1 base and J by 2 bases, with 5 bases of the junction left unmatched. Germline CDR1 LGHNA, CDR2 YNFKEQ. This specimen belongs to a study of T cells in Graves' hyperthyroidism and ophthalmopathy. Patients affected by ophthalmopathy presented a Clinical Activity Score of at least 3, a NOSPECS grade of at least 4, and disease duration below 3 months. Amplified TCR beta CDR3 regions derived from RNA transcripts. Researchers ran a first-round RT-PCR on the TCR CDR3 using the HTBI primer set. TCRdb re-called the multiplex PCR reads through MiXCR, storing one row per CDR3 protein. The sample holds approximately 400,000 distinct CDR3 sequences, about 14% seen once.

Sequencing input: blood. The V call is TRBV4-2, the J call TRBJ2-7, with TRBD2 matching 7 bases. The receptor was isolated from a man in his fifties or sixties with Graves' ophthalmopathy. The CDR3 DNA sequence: TGTGCCAGCAGCCAAGGCCTAGCGGACCCCTACGAGCAGTACTTC. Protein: CASSQGLADPYEQYF.